A single sample gave rise to the 15 T cell receptor beta chains below, sequenced in a study of metastatic and nonmetastatic thyroid tumors. Via MiXCR, TCRdb re-called the PCR reads. Counted here are approximately 24,000 clones, about 16% occurring once; the ten biggest clones make up roughly 3.4%. Patients had received no treatment of any kind before thyroid surgery. The sequenced sample was blood. The receptors here all came from a female donor with papillary thyroid cancer or a benign thyroid nodule (not recorded which). Some clones in this sample may be carry-over from other donors' samples.

In its sample, this clone was seen many times. The CDR3 here is CASSPANTEAFF. The CDR3 nucleotides read TGTGCCAGCTCACCAGCGAACACTGAAGCTTTCTTT. This chain joins TRBV18 and TRBJ1-1; D not certain. This CDR3 is 12 amino acids long. The germline CDR1 and CDR2 sequences are KGHSH and LQKENI. The V and J ends lost 2 bases and 1 base respectively, with 2 bases between them.

The chain links TRBV6-9 to TRBJ1-2; no clear D gene. Germline V gene sequence: CDR1 MNHGY, CDR2 SVAAGI. The V and J ends lost 0 bases and 0 bases respectively, with 5 bases between them. The CDR3 runs 14 residues. CDR3 protein: CASSYSGTNYGYTF. In DNA form, the CDR3 reads TGTGCCAGCAGTTATTCGGGGACTAACTATGGCTACACCTTC.

Concerning this clone: The junction departs from the called germline gene at one end, perhaps through a read error. The chain has TRBV20-1 and TRBJ2-3, with unresolved D. This CDR3 has 14 residues. Germline V gene sequence: CDR1 DFQATT, CDR2 SNEGSKA (reference sequence). The CDR3 loop is CSASGVLALDTPYF. The CDR3 region has the DNA TGCAGTGCTAGTGGGGTGCTCGCCCTCGATACGCCGTATTTT.

This clone was detected ten times or more. The J gene is TRBJ1-6, the V gene TRBV5-5; D perhaps matches TRBD1 (6 bases). V dropped 0 bases and J dropped 7 bases, with 11 bases sitting between them. The CDR3 runs 15 residues. The V gene's germline CDR1 is SGHKS and CDR2 YYEKEE (reference sequence). The CDR3 nucleotides are TGTGCCAGCAGCTTGGTGGTAGGGGGGAATTCACCCCTCCACTTT. Translation: CASSLVVGGNSPLHF.

The sample holds one count of this clone. The chain uses TRBV9 and TRBJ1-2; the match to TRBD1 covers 7 bases. The V gene end was trimmed by 0 bases and the J gene end by 6 bases; junction bases not matched to a gene: 5. There are 14 residues in the CDR3. In germline, CDR1 is SGDLS, CDR2 YYNGEE. As DNA, the CDR3 is TGTGCCAGCAGCGTAGTGGAGGGGGCCAATGGCTACACCTTC. Translated, it gives CASSVVEGANGYTF.

This clone was recorded at least ten times. The rearrangement uses TRBV9 and TRBJ2-1; the match to TRBD2 covers 10 bases. J was trimmed by 1 base and V by 3 bases; bases with no gene match: 16. Germline V gene lookup returns CDR1 SGDLS and CDR2 YYNGEE. The CDR3 sequence is 20 residues long. Here the CDR3 reads CASSAGVLAGSLGSYNEQFF. The CDR3 bases are TGTGCCAGCAGCGCAGGGGTACTAGCGGGATCCCTCGGATCCTACAATGAGCAGTTCTTC.

In this sample, this clone turned up many times. The chain joins TRBV7-2 to TRBJ2-1, with TRBD2 matching 12 bases. This CDR3 spans 15 amino acids. With V trimmed by 4 bases and J by 5 bases, 3 bases remained unmatched. Germline V gives CDR1 SGHTA, CDR2 FQGNSA. The CDR3 sequence is CASSYRLAGDNEQFF. DNA of the CDR3: TGTGCCAGCAGCTACCGACTAGCGGGAGACAATGAGCAGTTCTTC.

This clone was seen repeatedly, ten times or more. The rearrangement links TRBV6-5 to TRBJ2-1; 7 bases align to TRBD1. Germline assignment: CDR1 MNHEY and CDR2 SVGAGI. This CDR3 is 14 amino acids long. Trimming at V came to 2 bases and at J to 4 bases, leaving 2 bases not matched to a gene. DNA for the CDR3: TGTGCCAGCAGTTACGGACAGGAATACAATGAGCAGTTCTTC. Protein: CASSYGQEYNEQFF.

The chain links TRBV20-1 to TRBJ2-1, with 11 positions matching TRBD2. There are 16 residues in the CDR3. The germline V gene has CDR1 DFQATT and CDR2 SNEGSKA (reference sequence). V lost 3 bases and J lost 0; bases outside the gene matches: 4. CDR3 sequence: CSASRLAGSSYNEQFF. CDR3 nucleotides: TGCAGTGCTAGCAGACTAGCGGGGAGCTCCTACAATGAGCAGTTCTTC.

This clone was picked up many times. The gene calls are TRBV20-1 and TRBJ1-1, with D possibly being TRBD1 (6 bases). This CDR3 has 13 amino acids. V lost 5 bases to trimming and J lost 5 bases, with 15 bases between them. The germline gives CDR1 DFQATT, CDR2 SNEGSKA (reference sequence). Written as DNA, the CDR3 is TGCAGTGCTGTAAGGGGGGGTTGGACTGAAGCTTTCTTT. Amino acid sequence: CSAVRGGWTEAFF.

In its sample, this clone was seen many times. The gene calls are TRBV19 and TRBJ1-5, with D unclear. CDR3 length equals 13 residues. CDR1 and CDR2 from the germline V gene are LNHDA and SQIVND (reference sequence). The ends were cut back, 5 bases at V and 3 bases at J, with 8 bases in the middle. CDR3 in amino acids: CASSFGINQPQHF. CDR3 DNA sequence: TGTGCCAGTAGTTTTGGGATCAATCAGCCCCAGCATTTT. Full variable domain (rest looked up from reference TRBV19 and TRBJ1-5): DGGITQSPKYLFRKEGQNVTLSCEQNLNHDAMYWYRQDPGQGLRLIYYSQIVNDFQKGDIAEGYSVSREKKESFPLTVTSAQKNPTAFYLCASSFGINQPQHFGDGTRLSIL.

This clone was seen a few times. The V gene is TRBV6-4, the J gene TRBJ1-1, with 7 bases fitting TRBD1. This CDR3 spans 13 amino acids. From germline, CDR1 is MRHNA and CDR2 SNTAGT. Losses at the gene ends were 10 bases for V and 1 base for J; bases not matched to a gene: 6. The CDR3 coding sequence is TGTGCCACCGACCGGGACAGGAACACTGAAGCTTTCTTT. Its translation is CATDRDRNTEAFF.

This clone was counted many times. The chain employs TRBV18 and TRBJ2-7; 10 bases are shared with TRBD1. Germline CDR1 reads KGHSH; CDR2 reads LQKENI. CDR3 length: 14 residues. J was trimmed by 3 bases and V by 3 bases; bases with no gene match: 2. CDR3 sequence: CASSPGTGVYEQYF. For the CDR3, the DNA is TGTGCCAGCTCACCCGGGACAGGGGTCTACGAGCAGTACTTC.

This clone was seen a few times. At one of its ends the junction is not consistent with the germline gene, which may arise from a read error. CDR3 coding DNA: TGTGCCAGCAGTGTCCGGACCGGGGATCTGTTTTTT. It is translated as CASSVRTGDLFF. This chain joins TRBV6-1 and TRBJ2-2; D is possibly TRBD2 (5 bases). The length of the CDR3 is 12 residues. CDR1 is MNHNS, CDR2 SASEGT, per germline.

In its sample, this clone was seen many times. At one end the junction does not follow the germline gene, possibly because of a read error. V is TRBV6-6 and J is TRBJ1-6, with 8 bases that match TRBD1. The CDR3 length is 16 residues. Germline V gene lookup returns CDR1 MNHNY and CDR2 SVGAGI (reference sequence). The CDR3 loop reads CASSLQGATKNSPLHF. CDR3 in DNA: TGTGCCAGCAGTTTGCAGGGGGCCACTAAAAATTCGCCCCTCCACTTT.